This T cell receptor beta chain originates from a study of blood T cell repertoires in COVID-19. Study context: Acute and convalescent COVID-19 samples came from the United States, Italy and Spain. The analysed material was cDNA or gDNA that came from T cells, B-cell-depleted T cells, or PBMCs.

Source study methods: Nucleated cell number was recorded as an estimate derived from reference gene primer amplification. TCRdb keeps only in-frame clones here, not all; method: immunoSEQ multiplex PCR. The V and J calls and clone size come from that table; D and trimming were worked out from the DNA. The sample has around 150,000 clones; about 88% are singletons. CDR1 and CDR2 from the germline V gene are MNHNY and SVGAGI (reference sequence). This CDR3 contains 15 residues. V shed 10 bases, J shed 8 bases, and the junction held 12 bases outside the gene matches. Material for sequencing was peripheral blood. The chain links TRBV6-6 to TRBJ1-5, with 12 bases aligning to TRBD1. The receptor comes from a woman older than 75 with acute or convalescent COVID-19. CDR3 protein: CATRRPGQGAEPQHF. In nucleotides, the CDR3 is TGTGCCACCCGACGTCCGGGACAGGGGGCAGAGCCCCAGCATTTT.